This T cell receptor beta chain was documented in a study of CD8 T cells in ankylosing spondylitis. Overall study findings and caveats: Certain motif variants had earlier appeared in reactive arthritis synovial fluid and blood. Ankylosing spondylitis blood appeared to carry a characteristic TCR beta motif of several highly homologous variants. There was reportedly significant enrichment of clones that were disease-linked in matched ankylosing spondylitis synovial fluid.

CDR1 and CDR2 (germline): SQVTM, ANQGSEA. The CDR3 covers 17 residues. V trimming: 6 bases; J trimming: 2 bases; junction bases outside the gene matches: 11. Quantitative 5'-RACE with molecular barcodes produced the TCR beta libraries. One entry per CDR3 protein, called by TCRdb with MiXCR from the 5' RACE reads. The sample carries approximately 300,000 distinct CDR3 sequences, less than 25% recorded once. The sample holds many counts of this clonotype. Its antigen is currently unknown. The origin of this receptor is a female donor with ankylosing spondylitis or in good health (not recorded which). The chain links TRBV29-1 to TRBJ1-5; 12 nucleotides line up with TRBD1. Sequenced sample: blood, either unsorted or a sorted T cell fraction (not recorded which). CDR3 DNA sequence: TGCAGCGTGTCCGGGACAGGGGGCGGAACGGGCAATCAGCCCCAGCATTTT. Its translation is CSVSGTGGGTGNQPQHF. Drawing the rest from reference TRBV29-1 and TRBJ1-5, the complete variable domain is SAVISQKPSRDICQRGTSLTIQCQVDSQVTMMFWYRQQPGQSLTLIATANQGSEATYESGFVIDKFPISRPNLTFSTLTVSNMSPEDSSIYLCSVSGTGGGTGNQPQHFGDGTRLSIL.